This T cell receptor beta chain stems from a study of blood T cell repertoires in COVID-19. In germline, CDR1 is LGHDT, CDR2 YNNKEL (reference sequence). Trimming at V came to 0 bases and at J to 5 bases, leaving 9 bases not matched to a gene. The CDR3 contains 17 residues. In the authors' methods: Amplified reference gene primers provided the basis for estimating nucleated cell counts. Generated by immunoSEQ multiplex PCR, the TCRdb table keeps only in-frame clones and is missing some. V and J calls and clone size come straight from that table; D and trimming were deduced from the DNA. In the table there are 150,000 or so clones, 87% of which are singletons.

The chain combines TRBV3-1 (or the pseudogene TRBV3-2) with TRBJ2-2; 7 positions agree with TRBD1. This TCR was recovered from a human donor in a cohort sampled during active COVID-19. The sequencing sample was made of peripheral blood. Written as DNA, the CDR3 is TGTGCCAGCAGCCAAGAGCCTGGGACAGCCATAACCGGGGAGCTGTTTTTT. Amino acids: CASSQEPGTAITGELFF.